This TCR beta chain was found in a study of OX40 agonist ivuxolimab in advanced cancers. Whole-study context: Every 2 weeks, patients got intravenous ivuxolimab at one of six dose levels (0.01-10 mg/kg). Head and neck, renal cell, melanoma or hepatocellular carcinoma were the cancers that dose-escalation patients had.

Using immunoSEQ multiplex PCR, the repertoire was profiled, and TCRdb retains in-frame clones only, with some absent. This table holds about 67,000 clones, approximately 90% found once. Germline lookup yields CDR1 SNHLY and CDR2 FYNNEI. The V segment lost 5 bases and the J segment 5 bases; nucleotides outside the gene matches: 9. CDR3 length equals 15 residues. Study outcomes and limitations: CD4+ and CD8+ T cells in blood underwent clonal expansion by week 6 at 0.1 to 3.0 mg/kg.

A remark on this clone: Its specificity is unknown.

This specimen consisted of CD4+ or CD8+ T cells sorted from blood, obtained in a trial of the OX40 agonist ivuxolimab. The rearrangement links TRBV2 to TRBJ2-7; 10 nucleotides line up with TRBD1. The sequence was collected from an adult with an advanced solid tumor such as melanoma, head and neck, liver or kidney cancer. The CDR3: CASSLNRDRGHEQYF. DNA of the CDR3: TGTGCCAGCAGTCTCAACCGGGACAGGGGCCACGAGCAGTACTTC. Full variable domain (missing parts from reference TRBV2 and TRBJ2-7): EPEVTQTPSHQVTQMGQEVILRCVPISNHLYFYWYRQILGQKVEFLVSFYNNEISEKSEIFDDQFSVERPDGSNFTLKIRSTKLEDSAMYFCASSLNRDRGHEQYFGPGTRLTVT.